The 3 T cell receptor beta chains reported below all come from one sample, sequenced in a study of blood T cell repertoires in COVID-19. Only in-frame clones appear in the TCRdb table, and some are missing; sequencing was by immunoSEQ multiplex PCR. The table records 150,000 to 200,000 clones, roughly 77% of them present only once. The sample taken for sequencing was PBMCs or T cells enriched from blood (not recorded which). Receptors originate from a woman aged 45-59 years with acute COVID-19.

The chain is built from TRBV7-9 and TRBJ1-4; 7 nucleotides agree with TRBD1. The CDR3 length is 14 residues. Germline V CDR1 and CDR2: SEHNR, FQNEAQ (reference sequence). V trimming: 1 base; J trimming: 6 bases; junction bases outside the gene matches: 2. The CDR3 bases are TGTGCCAGCAGCTTAGACGGGACAGATGAAAAACTGTTTTTT. It encodes CASSLDGTDEKLFF.

This clone was recorded a few times. Written as DNA, the CDR3 is TGCGCCAGCAGCTTGAATAGCTACAATGAGCAGTTCTTC. It specifies CASSLNSYNEQFF. This sequence joins TRBV5-1 and TRBJ2-1; no firm D call. Germline lookup yields CDR1 SGHRS and CDR2 YFSETQ. The CDR3 length is 13 residues. Trimming removed 1 base from V and 3 bases from J, with 5 bases in between.

The V call is TRBV5-4, the J call TRBJ2-5; the D gene is possibly TRBD2 (6 bases). CDR3 length: 13 residues. Looked up from germline, CDR1 is SGHNT and CDR2 is YYREEE (reference sequence). Trimming removed 6 bases from V and 3 bases from J, with 12 bases in between. CDR3 in amino acids: CASTRPGEETQYF. The DNA of the CDR3 is TGTGCCAGCACCCGGCCGGGGGAAGAGACCCAGTACTTC. Full variable domain (outside the CDR3, taken from reference TRBV5-4 and TRBJ2-5): ETGVTQSPTHLIKTRGQQVTLRCSSQSGHNTVSWYQQALGQGPQFIFQYYREEENGRGNFPPRFSGLQFPNYSSELNVNALELDDSALYLCASTRPGEETQYFGPGTRLLVL.